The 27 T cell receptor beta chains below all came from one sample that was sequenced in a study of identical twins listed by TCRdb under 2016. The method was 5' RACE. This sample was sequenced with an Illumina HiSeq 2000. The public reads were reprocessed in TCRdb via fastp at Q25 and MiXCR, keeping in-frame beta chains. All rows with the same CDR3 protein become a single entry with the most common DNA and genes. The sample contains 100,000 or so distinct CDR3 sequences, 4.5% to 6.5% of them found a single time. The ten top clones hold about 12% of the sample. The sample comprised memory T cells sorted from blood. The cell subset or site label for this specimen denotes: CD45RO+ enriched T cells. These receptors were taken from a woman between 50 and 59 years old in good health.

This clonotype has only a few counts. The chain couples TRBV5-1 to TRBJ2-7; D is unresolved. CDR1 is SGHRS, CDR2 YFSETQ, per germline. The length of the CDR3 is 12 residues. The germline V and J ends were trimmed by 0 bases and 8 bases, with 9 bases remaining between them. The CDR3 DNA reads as TGCGCCAGCAGCTTGGTTCAGAACAAGCAGTACTTC. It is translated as CASSLVQNKQYF.

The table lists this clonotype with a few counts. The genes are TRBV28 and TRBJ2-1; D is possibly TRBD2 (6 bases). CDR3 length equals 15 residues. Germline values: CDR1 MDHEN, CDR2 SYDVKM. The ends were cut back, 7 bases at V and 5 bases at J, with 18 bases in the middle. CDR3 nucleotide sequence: TGTGCCAGCAACGGGGCGGGGCAGCATAACAATGAGCAGTTCTTC. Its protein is CASNGAGQHNNEQFF.

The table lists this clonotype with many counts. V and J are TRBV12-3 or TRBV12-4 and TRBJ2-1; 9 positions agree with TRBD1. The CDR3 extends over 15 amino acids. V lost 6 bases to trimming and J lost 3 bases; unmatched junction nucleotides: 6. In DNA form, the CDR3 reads TGTGCCAGCAGCAAACAGGGGGCGGGCTACAATGAGCAGTTCTTC. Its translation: CASSKQGAGYNEQFF.

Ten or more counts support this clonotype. The CDR3 sequence: CASSLFSGSAGELFF. The CDR3 DNA is TGTGCCAGCAGCTTATTTAGTGGGAGCGCCGGGGAGCTGTTTTTT. The chain uses TRBV7-9 and TRBJ2-2; D is possibly TRBD2 (5 bases). The CDR3 is 15 amino acids. The ends were cut back, 2 bases at V and 6 bases at J, with 13 bases in the middle. Germline CDR1 and CDR2: SEHNR and FQNEAQ (reference sequence).

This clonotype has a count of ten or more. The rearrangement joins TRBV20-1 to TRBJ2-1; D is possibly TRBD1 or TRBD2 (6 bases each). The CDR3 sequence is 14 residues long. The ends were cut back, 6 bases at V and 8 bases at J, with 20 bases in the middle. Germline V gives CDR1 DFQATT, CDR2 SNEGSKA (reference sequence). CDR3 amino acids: CSASSVIGGHEQFF. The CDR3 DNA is TGCAGTGCGTCGAGCGTAATCGGGGGCCATGAGCAGTTCTTC.

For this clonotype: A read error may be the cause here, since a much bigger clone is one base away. The DNA of the CDR3 is TGTGCCAGCAGTTCTGTTAAGGTGGCGGTGGAGACCCAGTACTTC. Its translation: CASSSVKVAVETQYF. The rearrangement links TRBV7-2 to TRBJ2-5, with D uncertain. Germline V CDR1 and CDR2: SGHTA, FQGNSA. V dropped 6 bases and J dropped 5 bases, with 19 bases sitting between them. This CDR3 is built from 15 residues.

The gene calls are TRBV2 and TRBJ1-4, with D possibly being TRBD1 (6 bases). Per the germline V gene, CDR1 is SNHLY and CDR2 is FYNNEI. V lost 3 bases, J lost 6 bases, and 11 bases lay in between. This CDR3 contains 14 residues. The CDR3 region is CASSEGQGHEKLFF. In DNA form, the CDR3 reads TGTGCCAGCAGTGAGGGCCAGGGGCATGAAAAACTGTTTTTT.

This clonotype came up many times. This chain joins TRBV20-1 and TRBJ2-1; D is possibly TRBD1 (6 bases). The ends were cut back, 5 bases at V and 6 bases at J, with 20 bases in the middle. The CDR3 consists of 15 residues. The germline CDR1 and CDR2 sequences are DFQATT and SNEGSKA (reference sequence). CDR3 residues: CSAPQQGRVGNEQFF. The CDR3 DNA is TGCAGTGCTCCCCAACAGGGTCGGGTGGGCAATGAGCAGTTCTTC.

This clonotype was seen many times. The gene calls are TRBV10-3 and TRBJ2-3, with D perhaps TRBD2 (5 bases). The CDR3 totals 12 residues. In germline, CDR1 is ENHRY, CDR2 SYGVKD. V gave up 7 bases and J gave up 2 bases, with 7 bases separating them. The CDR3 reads CAIKGDTDTQYF. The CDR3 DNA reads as TGTGCCATCAAGGGAGACACAGATACGCAGTATTTT.

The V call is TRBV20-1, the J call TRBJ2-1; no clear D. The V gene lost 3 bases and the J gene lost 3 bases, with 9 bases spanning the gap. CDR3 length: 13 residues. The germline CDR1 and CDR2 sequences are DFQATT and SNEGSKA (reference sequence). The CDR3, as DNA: TGCAGTGCTAGTCGGGCAGTCTACAATGAGCAGTTCTTC. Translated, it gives CSASRAVYNEQFF.

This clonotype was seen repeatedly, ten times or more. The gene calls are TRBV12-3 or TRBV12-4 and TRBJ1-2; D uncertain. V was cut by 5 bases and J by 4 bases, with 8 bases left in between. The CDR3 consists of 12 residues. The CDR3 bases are TGTGCCAGCAGTCGGGTTGTCTATGGCTACACCTTC. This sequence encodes CASSRVVYGYTF.

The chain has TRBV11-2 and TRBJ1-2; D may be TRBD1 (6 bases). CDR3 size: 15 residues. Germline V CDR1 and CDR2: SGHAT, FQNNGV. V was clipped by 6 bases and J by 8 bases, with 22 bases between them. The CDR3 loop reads CASRNLQGRDMGYTF. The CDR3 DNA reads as TGTGCCAGCAGGAATTTGCAGGGGCGGGATATGGGCTACACCTTC.

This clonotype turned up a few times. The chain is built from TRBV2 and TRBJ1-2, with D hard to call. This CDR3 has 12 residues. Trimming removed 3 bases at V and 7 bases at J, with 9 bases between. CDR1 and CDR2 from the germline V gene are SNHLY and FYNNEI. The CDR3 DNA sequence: TGTGCCAGCAGTGACCAGATCCGTGGCTACACCTTC. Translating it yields CASSDQIRGYTF.

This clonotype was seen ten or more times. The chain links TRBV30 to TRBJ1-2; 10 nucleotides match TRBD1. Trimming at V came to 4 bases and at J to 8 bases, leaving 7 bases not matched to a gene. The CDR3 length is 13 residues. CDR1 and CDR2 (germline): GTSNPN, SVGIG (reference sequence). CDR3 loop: CAWTTGGVGGYTF. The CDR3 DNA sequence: TGTGCCTGGACGACAGGGGGCGTCGGGGGCTACACCTTC.

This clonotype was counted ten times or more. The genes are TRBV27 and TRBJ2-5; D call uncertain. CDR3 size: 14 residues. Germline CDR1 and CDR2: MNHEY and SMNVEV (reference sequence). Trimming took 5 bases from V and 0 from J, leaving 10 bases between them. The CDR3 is CASSPRSYQETQYF. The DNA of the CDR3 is TGTGCCAGCAGTCCCCGATCGTACCAAGAGACCCAGTACTTC.

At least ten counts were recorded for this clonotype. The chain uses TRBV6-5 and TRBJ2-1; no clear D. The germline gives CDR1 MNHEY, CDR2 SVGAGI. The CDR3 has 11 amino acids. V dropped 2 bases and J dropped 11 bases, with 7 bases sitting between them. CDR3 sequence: CASSYGPKQFF. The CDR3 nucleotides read TGTGCCAGCAGTTACGGACCGAAGCAGTTCTTC.

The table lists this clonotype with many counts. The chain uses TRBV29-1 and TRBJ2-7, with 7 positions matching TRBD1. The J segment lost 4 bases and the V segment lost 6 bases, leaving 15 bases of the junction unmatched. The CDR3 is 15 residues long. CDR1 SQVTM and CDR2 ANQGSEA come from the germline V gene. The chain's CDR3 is CSVATGKGSGYEQYV. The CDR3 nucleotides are TGCAGCGTAGCGACAGGGAAGGGAAGCGGATACGAGCAGTACGTC.

CDR3 sequence (DNA): TGTGCCAGCAGTGGGGGACTAGCGGGAGTGGGATATTACAATGAGCAGTTCTTC. It encodes CASSGGLAGVGYYNEQFF. The chain employs TRBV12-3 or TRBV12-4 and TRBJ2-1; TRBD2 agrees at 14 bases. V shed 5 bases, J shed 4 bases, and the junction held 10 bases outside the gene matches. This CDR3 is built from 18 residues.

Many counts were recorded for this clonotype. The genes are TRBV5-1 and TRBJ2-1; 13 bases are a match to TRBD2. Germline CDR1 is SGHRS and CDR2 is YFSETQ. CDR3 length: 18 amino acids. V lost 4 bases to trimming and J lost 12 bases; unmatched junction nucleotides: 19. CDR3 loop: CASSPVLGGTSGTVGQFF. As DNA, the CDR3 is TGCGCCAGCAGCCCCGTATTGGGTGGGACTAGCGGGACCGTAGGGCAGTTCTTC.

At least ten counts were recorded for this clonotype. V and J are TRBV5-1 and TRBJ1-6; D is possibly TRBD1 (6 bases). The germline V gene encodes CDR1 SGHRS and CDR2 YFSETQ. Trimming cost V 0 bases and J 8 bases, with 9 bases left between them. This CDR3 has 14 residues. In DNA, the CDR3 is TGCGCCAGCAGCTTGGCCGGGGGCTATTCACCCCTCCACTTT. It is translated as CASSLAGGYSPLHF.

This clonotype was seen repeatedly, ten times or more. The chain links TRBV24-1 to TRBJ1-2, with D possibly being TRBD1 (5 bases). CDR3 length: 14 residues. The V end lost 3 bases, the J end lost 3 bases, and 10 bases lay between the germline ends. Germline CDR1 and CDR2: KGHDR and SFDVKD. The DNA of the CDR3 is TGTGCCACCAGTGATCCCGGCAGGGACTATGGCTACACCTTC. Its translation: CATSDPGRDYGYTF.

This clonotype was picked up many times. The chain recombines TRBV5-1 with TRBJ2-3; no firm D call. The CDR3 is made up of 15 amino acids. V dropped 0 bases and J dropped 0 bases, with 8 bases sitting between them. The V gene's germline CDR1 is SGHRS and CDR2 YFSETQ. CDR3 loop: CASSLALASTDTQYF. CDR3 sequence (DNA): TGCGCCAGCAGCTTGGCCTTAGCTAGCACAGATACGCAGTATTTT.

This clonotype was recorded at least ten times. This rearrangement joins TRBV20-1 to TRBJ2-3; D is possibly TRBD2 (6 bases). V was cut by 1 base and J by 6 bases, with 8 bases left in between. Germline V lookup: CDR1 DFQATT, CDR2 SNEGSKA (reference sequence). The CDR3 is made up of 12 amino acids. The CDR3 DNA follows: TGCAGTGCTAGAGCGGGAGTTGATACGCAGTATTTT. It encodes CSARAGVDTQYF.

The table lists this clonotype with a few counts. The CDR3 loop reads CASKVGDREKLFF. The CDR3 region has the DNA TGTGCCAGCAAGGTCGGAGATAGGGAAAAACTGTTTTTT. The chain is built from TRBV27 and TRBJ1-4; D gene unclear. V lost 7 bases and J lost 8, with 14 bases in between. The CDR3 covers 13 residues. Germline assignment: CDR1 MNHEY and CDR2 SMNVEV (reference sequence).

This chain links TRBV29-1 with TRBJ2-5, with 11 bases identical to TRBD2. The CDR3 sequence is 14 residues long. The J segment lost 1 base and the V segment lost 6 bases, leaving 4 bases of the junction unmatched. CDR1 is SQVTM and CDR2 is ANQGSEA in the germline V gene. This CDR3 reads CSVGTSGAQETQYF. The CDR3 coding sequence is TGCAGCGTAGGGACTAGCGGAGCCCAAGAGACCCAGTACTTC.

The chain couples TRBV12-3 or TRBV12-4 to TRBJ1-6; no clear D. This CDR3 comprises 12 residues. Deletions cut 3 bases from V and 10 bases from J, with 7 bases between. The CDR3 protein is CASSFAESPLHF. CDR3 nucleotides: TGTGCCAGCAGTTTCGCGGAATCACCCCTCCACTTT.

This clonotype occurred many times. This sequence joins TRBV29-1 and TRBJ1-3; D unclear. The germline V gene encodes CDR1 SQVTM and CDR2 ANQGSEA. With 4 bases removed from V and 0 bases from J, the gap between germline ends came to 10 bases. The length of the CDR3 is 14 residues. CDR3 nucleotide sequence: TGCAGCGTTGTGGGAGAAGGCTCTGGAAACACCATATATTTT. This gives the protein CSVVGEGSGNTIYF.